The clone carrying this T cell receptor beta chain has at least ten counts. Its specificity is not known. There are 13 residues in the CDR3. The germline V and J ends were trimmed by 7 bases and 2 bases, with 11 bases remaining between them. These data originate in a study of identical twins. The study's findings and limits: Fewer insertions marked abundant cord blood beta clonotypes; young adult naive trended weakly, memory not at all. Excess sharing between twins was weaker in beta out-of-frame sequences. Donors were not followed over many years; analysis was cross-sectional.

A universal primer site was incorporated via template switching, and the cDNA contained unique molecular identifiers. TCRdb analysed the 5' RACE reads with MiXCR anew, one entry per CDR3 protein. This sample has around 530,000 distinct CDR3 sequences, with around 15% found just once. Separately, the same data were catalogued under a study of yellow fever vaccine responses in identical twins.

The chain recombines TRBV12-3 or TRBV12-4 with TRBJ1-1; D is uncertain. Material for sequencing was CD4+ T cells sorted from blood. The TCR sequence derives from a young woman in good health. Here the CDR3 reads CASMDQTNTEAFF. The CDR3 nucleotides are TGTGCCAGCATGGATCAGACAAACACTGAAGCTTTCTTT.